This entry is about one TCR beta chain. No antigen is known for it. Base quality data are lacking; no much larger clone is found one base away. Separate from the roughly 630-subject first cohort, the validation cohort of some 130 subjects was the group to which the donors belonged. The data derive from a study of cytomegalovirus exposure and HLA in healthy donors (dated by TCRdb to between 2016 and 2019). Study-wide context: A later analysis indicated that the 95 to 150 validation repertoires were generated on the platform also employed for the 700 or so repertoires of the first cohort. The study was designed to test whether signatures of past pathogen exposure could be identified by cataloging public T cell receptors. A separate validation cohort of some 130 different subjects was used in addition to the approximately 700-subject first cohort. High-throughput TCR immunosequencing, statistical association of individual TCRs with disease status, and machine learning were combined to predict cytomegalovirus infection status. The study at large found these results: According to the authors, the approach could potentially be generalized to other disease states and immunological phenotypes. In both the original and validation cohorts, the classifier was reported to diagnose cytomegalovirus status with high specificity and sensitivity. A later analysis lacked HLA typing for the validation cohort, so it scored co-occurrence in that cohort across all 120 or so repertoires. Three of the identified cytomegalovirus-associated TCR beta chains were confirmed in vitro to be specific for cytomegalovirus antigens. Of the cluster scores, approximately 94% were above 0 in a later analysis, which found that TCRs clustered in the first cohort also tended to co-occur in the 120 or so validation repertoires. The study listed around 160 TCR beta chains as associated with cytomegalovirus. Across donors, most TCR sequences were observed very rarely, whereas some public TCRs were present in many individuals.

Trimming at the junction amounts to 2 bases on V and 2 bases on J, and the germline ends lie 5 bases apart. The CDR3, from cysteine to phenylalanine, totals 13 residues. Just CDR3 DNA is preserved here, 39 bases in frame from base 1. CDR1 MDHEN and CDR2 SYDVKM were looked up in the germline V gene. The method was the immunoSEQ multiplex PCR assay. In the source study's methods: A statistical classification framework was built to diagnose cytomegalovirus status from the catalog of TCR beta chain sequences. In TCRdb, the immuneACCESS table is reduced to in-frame sequences with V and J assigned. These tables do not hold every clone; where another copy was compared, an unresolved V gene accounts for under half, and the others remain unexplained. Clone size and the V and J calls come from that table; the DNA yielded D and trimming. This sample gives 70,000 or so clones in total; approximately 95% of them show up just once. Roughly 1.4% of the sample comes from the top ten.

The rearranged segments are TRBV28 and TRBJ2-3; the D gene cannot be named for sure. Input material: PBMCs. The receptor comes from a young man in good health and CMV-seropositive. Here the CDR3 is given as CASSLSHTDTQYF. The DNA is TGTGCCAGCAGTTTAAGCCACACAGATACGCAGTATTTT.